This TCR beta chain was recovered during a study of blood T cells in healthy people across ages. The use of a sample-barcoded 5' primer and a J-beta primer mix characterized a second PCR of about 6 to 11 cycles. Each CDR3 protein gets one entry after TCRdb re-called the 5' RACE reads with MiXCR. The sample has some 1.6 million distinct CDR3 sequences; almost 35% are singletons. The germline CDR1 and CDR2 sequences are SGHVS and FQNEAQ. J lost 11 bases, V lost 5 bases, and 13 bases had no gene match. The CDR3 contains 15 residues. Turning to this clonotype: This may be a read error: a much more frequent sequence differs by one nucleotide.

Sequencing was performed on blood. The rearrangement joins TRBV7-8 to TRBJ2-5; 11 nucleotides match TRBD2. This TCR was recovered from a woman aged 30 to 39 in good health. CDR3 region: CASSTLAGEYNEQYF. Here the CDR3 DNA reads TGTGCCAGCAGCACACTAGCGGGAGAATACAATGAGCAGTACTTC.